This TCR beta chain derives from a study of blood T cell repertoires in COVID-19. Trimming took 5 bases from V and 1 from J; bases not matched to a gene: 6. The CDR3 has 15 amino acids. Germline lookup yields CDR1 MNHNY and CDR2 SVGAGI (reference sequence). Here immunoSEQ multiplex PCR was the method, and the copy in TCRdb shows in-frame clones only, minus some. The sample lists over 200,000 clones; 82% were seen once. V usage is TRBV6-6 and J usage is TRBJ1-1, with 8 positions matching TRBD1. The sequencing sample was made of PBMCs or T cells enriched from blood (not recorded which). This TCR derives from a man in his forties who had recovered from COVID-19. CDR3 nucleotides: TGTGCCAGCAGTCCCTATGGGACAGGGAACACTGAAGCTTTCTTT. Protein: CASSPYGTGNTEAFF.